This T cell receptor beta chain appears in the sequencing data of a study of T cell responses to AZD1222 COVID-19 vaccine. The assay was immunoSEQ multiplex PCR, and TCRdb's table has in-frame clones only and misses some. The sample holds roughly 150,000 clones, about 93% seen once. This clone was detected once. The germline gives CDR1 SGHNT, CDR2 YENEEA. Trimming cost V 1 base and J 0 bases, with 8 bases left between them. This CDR3 is 15 amino acids long. Sequenced material: peripheral blood, taken 28 days after the second AZD1222 dose. The receptor was derived from an adult who received the AZD1222 COVID-19 vaccine. The J gene is TRBJ2-3, the V gene TRBV11-3; possible D gene TRBD2, 7 bases. Written as DNA, the CDR3 is TGTGCCAGCAGCTTAGGCGGGGGCAGCACAGATACGCAGTATTTT. Encoded protein: CASSLGGGSTDTQYF.